This TCR beta chain was recorded in a study of cytomegalovirus exposure and HLA in healthy donors. Study-level findings and limits: Several of the most significant clusters appeared linked to common viral pathogens, based on a later analysis.

60 Vbeta and 13 Jbeta primers were used in PCR. In the original processing: It was a later analysis that counted about 80 million unique TCR beta chains, of which approximately 9.9 million were shared. Some clones are missing from TCRdb's copy, which holds only in-frame ones; the method was immunoSEQ multiplex PCR. D and trimming come from the DNA, and the V and J calls and clone size come from that table. This sample's clone table lists approximately 58,000 clones. The CDR3 loop spans 14 amino acids. The germline V gene has CDR1 MNHEY and CDR2 SVGAGI. The V segment lost 4 bases and the J segment 6 bases; nucleotides outside the gene matches: 4. As to this clone: Its antigen remains unknown.

J is TRBJ1-1 and V is TRBV6-5; 11 bases match TRBD1. The origin of this receptor is a woman aged 45-60 years in good health and CMV-seropositive. Sequencing was carried out using PBMCs. The CDR3 here is CASSSDRGLAEAFF. The DNA of the CDR3 is TGTGCCAGCAGTTCGGACAGGGGGCTCGCTGAAGCTTTCTTT.